This passage covers 2 T cell receptor beta chains from one sample sequenced in a study of neoadjuvant anti-PD-1 for oral cavity cancer. Sequenced by immunoSEQ multiplex PCR; TCRdb stores in-frame clones only, minus some. Among 84,000 or so clones, approximately 84% were seen once, and the ten largest hold roughly 3%. Here the sequenced sample was PBMCs, taken before nivolumab (anti-PD-1) treatment. The receptors were gathered from a person between 35 and 79 years old with oral cavity squamous cell carcinoma.

The rearrangement joins TRBV19 to TRBJ1-1, with TRBD1 matching 10 bases. V gave up 3 bases and J gave up 4 bases; unmatched junction bases: 5. The germline V gene encodes CDR1 LNHDA and CDR2 SQIVND (reference sequence). The length of the CDR3 is 15 residues. CDR3 region: CASSMGQGSITEAFF. CDR3 DNA: TGTGCCAGTAGTATGGGACAGGGGTCTATCACTGAAGCTTTCTTT.

The CDR3 reads CASSVEWGNTEAFF. In DNA, the CDR3 is TGTGCCAGCAGCGTAGAGTGGGGGAACACTGAAGCTTTCTTT. This sequence joins TRBV9 and TRBJ1-1; no clear D. Germline-derived CDR1 and CDR2 are SGDLS and YYNGEE. The V end was cut by 0 bases, the J end by 1 base, with 7 bases between. CDR3 length equals 14 residues.